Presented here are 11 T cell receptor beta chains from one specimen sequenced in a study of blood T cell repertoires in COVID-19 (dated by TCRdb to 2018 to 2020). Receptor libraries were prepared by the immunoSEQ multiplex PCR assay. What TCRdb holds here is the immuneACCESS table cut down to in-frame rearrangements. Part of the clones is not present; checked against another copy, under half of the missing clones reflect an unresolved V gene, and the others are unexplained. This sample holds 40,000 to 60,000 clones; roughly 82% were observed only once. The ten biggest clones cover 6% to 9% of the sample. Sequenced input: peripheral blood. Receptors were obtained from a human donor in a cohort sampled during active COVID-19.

The CDR3 DNA follows: TGTGCCAGCAGCTTAGGAGCGGGTACTGAAGCTTTCTTT. This gives the protein CASSLGAGTEAFF. The chain is built from TRBV11-2 and TRBJ1-1; no reliable D call. CDR3 length equals 13 residues. Germline CDR1 SGHAT, CDR2 FQNNGV. Trimming cost V 1 base and J 5 bases, with 8 bases left between them.

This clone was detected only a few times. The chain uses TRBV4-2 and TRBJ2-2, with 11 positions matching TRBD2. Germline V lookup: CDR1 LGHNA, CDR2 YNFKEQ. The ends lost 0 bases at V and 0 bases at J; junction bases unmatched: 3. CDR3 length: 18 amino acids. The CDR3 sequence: CASSQDLAGGPNTGELFF. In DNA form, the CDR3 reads TGTGCCAGCAGCCAAGATCTAGCGGGAGGCCCGAACACCGGGGAGCTGTTTTTT.

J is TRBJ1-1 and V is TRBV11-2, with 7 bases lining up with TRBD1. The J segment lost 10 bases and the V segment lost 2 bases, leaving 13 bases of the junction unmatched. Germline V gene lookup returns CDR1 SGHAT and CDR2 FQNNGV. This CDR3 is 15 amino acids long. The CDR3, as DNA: TGTGCCAGCAGCTTATCTCCGGACAGGTCAGGTCTAGCTTTCTTT. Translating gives CASSLSPDRSGLAFF.

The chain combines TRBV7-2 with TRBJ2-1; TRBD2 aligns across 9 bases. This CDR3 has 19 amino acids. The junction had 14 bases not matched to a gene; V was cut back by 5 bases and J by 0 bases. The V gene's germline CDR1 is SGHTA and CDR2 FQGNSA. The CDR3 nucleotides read TGTGCCAGCAGCATCCCATCAGCGGGAGGCCTGAGCTCCTACAATGAGCAGTTCTTC. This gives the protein CASSIPSAGGLSSYNEQFF.

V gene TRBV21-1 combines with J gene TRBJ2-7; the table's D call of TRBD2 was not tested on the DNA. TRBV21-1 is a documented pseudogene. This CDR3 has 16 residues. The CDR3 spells CASSIVDREHIGEQYF. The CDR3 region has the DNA TGTGCCAGCAGCATTGTCGACCGGGAGCACATAGGCGAGCAGTACTTC.

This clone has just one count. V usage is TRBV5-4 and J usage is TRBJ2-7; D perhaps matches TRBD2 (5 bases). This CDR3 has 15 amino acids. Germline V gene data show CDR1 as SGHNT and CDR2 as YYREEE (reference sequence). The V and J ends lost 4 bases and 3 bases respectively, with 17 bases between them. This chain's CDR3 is CASSPDPGSGYEQYF. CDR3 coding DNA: TGTGCCAGCAGCCCCGATCCGGGAAGCGGCTACGAGCAGTACTTC.

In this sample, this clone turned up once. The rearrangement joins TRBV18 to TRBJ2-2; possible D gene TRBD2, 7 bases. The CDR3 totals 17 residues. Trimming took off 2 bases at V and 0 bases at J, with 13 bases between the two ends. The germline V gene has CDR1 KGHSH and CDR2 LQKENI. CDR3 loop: CASSPVRGGPNTGELFF. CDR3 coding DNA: TGTGCCAGCTCACCAGTGAGGGGGGGTCCGAACACCGGGGAGCTGTTTTTT.

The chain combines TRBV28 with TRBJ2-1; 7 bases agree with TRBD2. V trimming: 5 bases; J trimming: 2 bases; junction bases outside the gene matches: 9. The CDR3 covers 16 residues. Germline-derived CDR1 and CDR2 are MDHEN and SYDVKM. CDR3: CASSTRGGSAYNEQFF. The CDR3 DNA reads TGTGCCAGCAGTACTAGGGGCGGGAGCGCCTACAATGAGCAGTTCTTC.

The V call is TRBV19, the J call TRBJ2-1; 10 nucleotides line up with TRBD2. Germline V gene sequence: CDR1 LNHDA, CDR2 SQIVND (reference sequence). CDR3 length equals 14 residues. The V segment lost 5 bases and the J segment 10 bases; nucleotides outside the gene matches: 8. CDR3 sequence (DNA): TGTGCCAGTAGTGTAGCGGGAGGCGGCGAAGAGCAGTTCTTC. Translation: CASSVAGGGEEQFF.

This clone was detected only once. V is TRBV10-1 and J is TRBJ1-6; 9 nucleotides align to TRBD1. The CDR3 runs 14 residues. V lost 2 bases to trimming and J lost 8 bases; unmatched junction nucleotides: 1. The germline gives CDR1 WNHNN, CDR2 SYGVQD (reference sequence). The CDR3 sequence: CASSERQGDSPLHF. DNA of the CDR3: TGCGCCAGCAGTGAGAGACAGGGGGATTCACCCCTCCACTTT.

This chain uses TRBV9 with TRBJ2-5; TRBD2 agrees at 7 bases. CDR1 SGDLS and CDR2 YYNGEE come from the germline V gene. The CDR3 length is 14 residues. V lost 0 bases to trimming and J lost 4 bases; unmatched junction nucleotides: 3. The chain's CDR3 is CASSVEVAGETQYF. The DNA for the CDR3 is TGTGCCAGCAGCGTAGAAGTAGCGGGAGAGACCCAGTACTTC.